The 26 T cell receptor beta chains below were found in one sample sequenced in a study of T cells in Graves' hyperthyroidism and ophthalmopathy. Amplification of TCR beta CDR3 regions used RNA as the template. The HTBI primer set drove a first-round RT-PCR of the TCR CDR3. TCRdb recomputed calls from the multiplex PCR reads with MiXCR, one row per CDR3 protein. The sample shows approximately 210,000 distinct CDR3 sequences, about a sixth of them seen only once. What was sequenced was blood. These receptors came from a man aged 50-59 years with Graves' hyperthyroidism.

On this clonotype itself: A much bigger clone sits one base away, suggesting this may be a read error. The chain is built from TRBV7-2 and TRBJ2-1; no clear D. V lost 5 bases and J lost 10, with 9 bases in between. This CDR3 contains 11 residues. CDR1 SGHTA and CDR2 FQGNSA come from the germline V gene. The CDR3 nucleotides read TGTGCCAGCAGCAATCAGTACGAGCAGTTCTTC. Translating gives CASSNQYEQFF. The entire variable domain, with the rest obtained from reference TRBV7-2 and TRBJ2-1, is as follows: GAGVSQSPSNKVTEKGKDVELRCDPISGHTALYWYRQSLGQGLEFLIYFQGNSAPDKSGLPSDRFSAERTGGSVSTLTIQRTQQEDSAVYLCASSNQYEQFFGPGTRLTVL.

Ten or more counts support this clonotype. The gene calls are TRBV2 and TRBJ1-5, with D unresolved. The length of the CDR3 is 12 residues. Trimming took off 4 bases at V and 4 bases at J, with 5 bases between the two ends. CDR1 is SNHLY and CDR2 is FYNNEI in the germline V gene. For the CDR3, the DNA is TGTGCCAGCAGTGGGCAGAATCAGCCCCAGCATTTT. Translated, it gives CASSGQNQPQHF.

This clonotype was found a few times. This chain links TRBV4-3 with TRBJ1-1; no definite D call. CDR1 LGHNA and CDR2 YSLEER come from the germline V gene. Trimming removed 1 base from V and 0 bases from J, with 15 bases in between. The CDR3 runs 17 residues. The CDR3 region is CASSQGRPRGVNTEAFF. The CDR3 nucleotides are TGCGCCAGCAGCCAAGGTCGCCCCCGGGGAGTGAACACTGAAGCTTTCTTT.

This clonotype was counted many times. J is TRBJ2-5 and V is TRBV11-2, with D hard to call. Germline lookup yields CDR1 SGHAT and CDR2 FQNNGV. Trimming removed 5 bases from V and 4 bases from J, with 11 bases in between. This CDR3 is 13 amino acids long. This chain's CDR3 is CASSGLVLETQYF. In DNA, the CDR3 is TGTGCCAGCAGCGGTCTAGTCTTAGAGACCCAGTACTTC. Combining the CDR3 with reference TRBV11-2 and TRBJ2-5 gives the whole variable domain EAGVAQSPRYKIIEKRQSVAFWCNPISGHATLYWYQQILGQGPKLLIQFQNNGVVDDSQLPKDRFSAERLKGVDSTLKIQPAKLEDSAVYLCASSGLVLETQYFGPGTRLLVL.

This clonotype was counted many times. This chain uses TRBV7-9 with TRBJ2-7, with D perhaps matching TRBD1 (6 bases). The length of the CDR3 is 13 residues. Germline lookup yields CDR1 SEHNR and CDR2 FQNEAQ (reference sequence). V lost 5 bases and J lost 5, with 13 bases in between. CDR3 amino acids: CASSRQAPNEQYF. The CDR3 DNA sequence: TGTGCCAGCAGCAGACAGGCCCCCAACGAGCAGTACTTC.

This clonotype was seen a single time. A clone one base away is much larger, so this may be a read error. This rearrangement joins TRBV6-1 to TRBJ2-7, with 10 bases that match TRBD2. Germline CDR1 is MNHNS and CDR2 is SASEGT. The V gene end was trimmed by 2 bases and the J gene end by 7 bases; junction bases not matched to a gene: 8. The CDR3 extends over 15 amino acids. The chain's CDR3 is CASSELAGEYNEQYF. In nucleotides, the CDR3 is TGTGCCAGCAGTGAACTAGCGGGAGAGTACAATGAGCAGTACTTC.

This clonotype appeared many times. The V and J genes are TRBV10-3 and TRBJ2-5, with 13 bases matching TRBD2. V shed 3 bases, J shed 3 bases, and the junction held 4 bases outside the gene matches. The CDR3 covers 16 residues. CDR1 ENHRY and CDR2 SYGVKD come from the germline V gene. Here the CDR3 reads CAISDPGLAGEETQYF. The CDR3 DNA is TGTGCCATCAGTGACCCCGGACTAGCGGGAGAAGAGACCCAGTACTTC.

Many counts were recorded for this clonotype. The CDR3 region is CASSLDGGNTEAFF. As DNA, the CDR3 is TGTGCCAGCAGCTTAGACGGGGGGAACACTGAAGCTTTCTTT. V gene TRBV7-8 combines with J gene TRBJ1-1; tentatively, D is TRBD1 (5 bases). This CDR3 is 14 amino acids long. The germline V and J ends were trimmed by 1 base and 1 base, with 7 bases remaining between them. The germline CDR1 and CDR2 sequences are SGHVS and FQNEAQ.

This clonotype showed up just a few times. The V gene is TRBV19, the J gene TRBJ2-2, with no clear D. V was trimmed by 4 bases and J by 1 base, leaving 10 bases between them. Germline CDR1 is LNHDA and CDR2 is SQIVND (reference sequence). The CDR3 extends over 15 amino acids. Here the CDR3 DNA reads TGTGCCAGTAGTAGCCGGACGGGGAACACCGGGGAGCTGTTTTTT. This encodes CASSSRTGNTGELFF.

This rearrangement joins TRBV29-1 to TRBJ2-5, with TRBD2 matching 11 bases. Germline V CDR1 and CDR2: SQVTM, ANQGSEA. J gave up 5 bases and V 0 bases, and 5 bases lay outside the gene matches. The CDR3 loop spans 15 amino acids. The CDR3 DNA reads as TGCAGCGTTGAAGAAACTAGCGGGAGTTGGGAGACCCAGTACTTC. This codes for CSVEETSGSWETQYF.

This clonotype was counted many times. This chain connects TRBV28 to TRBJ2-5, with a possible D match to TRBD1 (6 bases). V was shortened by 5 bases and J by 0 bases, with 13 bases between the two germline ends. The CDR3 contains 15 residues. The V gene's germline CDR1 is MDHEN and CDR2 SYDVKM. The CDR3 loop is CASSGRRGYQETQYF. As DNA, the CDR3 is TGTGCCAGCAGTGGCAGAAGGGGGTACCAAGAGACCCAGTACTTC.

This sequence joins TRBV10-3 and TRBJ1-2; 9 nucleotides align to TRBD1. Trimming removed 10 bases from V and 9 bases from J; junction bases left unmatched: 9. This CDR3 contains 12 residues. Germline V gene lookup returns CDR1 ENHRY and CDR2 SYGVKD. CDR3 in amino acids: CASGRQGESYTF. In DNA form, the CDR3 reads TGTGCCAGCGGAAGACAGGGGGAAAGCTACACCTTC.

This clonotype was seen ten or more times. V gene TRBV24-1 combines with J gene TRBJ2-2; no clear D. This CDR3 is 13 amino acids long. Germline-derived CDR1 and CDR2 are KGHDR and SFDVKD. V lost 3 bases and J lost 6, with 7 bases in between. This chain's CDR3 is CATSDLESGELFF. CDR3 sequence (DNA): TGTGCCACCAGTGATCTGGAGTCCGGGGAGCTGTTTTTT.

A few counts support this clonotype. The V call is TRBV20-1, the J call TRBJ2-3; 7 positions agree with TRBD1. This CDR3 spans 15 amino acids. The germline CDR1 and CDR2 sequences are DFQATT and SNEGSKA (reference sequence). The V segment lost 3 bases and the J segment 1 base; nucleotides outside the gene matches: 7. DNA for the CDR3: TGCAGTGCTAGCGTACAGGGGATTGGCACAGATACGCAGTATTTT. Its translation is CSASVQGIGTDTQYF.

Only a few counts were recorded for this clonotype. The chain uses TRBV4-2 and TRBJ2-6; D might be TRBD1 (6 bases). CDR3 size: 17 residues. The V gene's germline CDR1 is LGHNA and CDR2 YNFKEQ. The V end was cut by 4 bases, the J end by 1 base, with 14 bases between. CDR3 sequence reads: CASSPQTGRSGANVLTF. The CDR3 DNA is TGTGCCAGCAGCCCGCAGACAGGCCGATCTGGGGCCAACGTCCTGACTTTC.

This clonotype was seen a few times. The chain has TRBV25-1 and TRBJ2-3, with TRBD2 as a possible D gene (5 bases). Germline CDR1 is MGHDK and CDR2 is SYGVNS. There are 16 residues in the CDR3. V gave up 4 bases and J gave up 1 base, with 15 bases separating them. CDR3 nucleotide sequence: TGTGCCAGCAGTGGAAGGAGGCGGCCAGGCACAGATACGCAGTATTTT. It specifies CASSGRRRPGTDTQYF.

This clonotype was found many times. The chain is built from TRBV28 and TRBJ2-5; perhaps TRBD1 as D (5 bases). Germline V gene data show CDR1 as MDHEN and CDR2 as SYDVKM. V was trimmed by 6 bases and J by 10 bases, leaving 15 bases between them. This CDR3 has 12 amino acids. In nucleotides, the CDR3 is TGTGCCAGCAGCGACGCACCAGGGTACCAGTACTTC. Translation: CASSDAPGYQYF.

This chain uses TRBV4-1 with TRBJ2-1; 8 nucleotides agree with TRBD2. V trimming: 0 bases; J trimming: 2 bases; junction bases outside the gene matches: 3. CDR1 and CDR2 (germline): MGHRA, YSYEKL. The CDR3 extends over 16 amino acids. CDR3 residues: CASSQDLTSAYNEQFF. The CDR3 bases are TGCGCCAGCAGCCAAGATTTGACTAGCGCCTACAATGAGCAGTTCTTC.

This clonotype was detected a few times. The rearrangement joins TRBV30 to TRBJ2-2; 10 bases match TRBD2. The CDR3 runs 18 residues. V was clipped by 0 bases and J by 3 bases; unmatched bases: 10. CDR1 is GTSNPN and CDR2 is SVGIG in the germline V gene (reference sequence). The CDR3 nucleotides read TGTGCCTGGAGTGTAGAGCGCCGGACTAGCGGATACACCGGGGAGCTGTTTTTT. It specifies CAWSVERRTSGYTGELFF.

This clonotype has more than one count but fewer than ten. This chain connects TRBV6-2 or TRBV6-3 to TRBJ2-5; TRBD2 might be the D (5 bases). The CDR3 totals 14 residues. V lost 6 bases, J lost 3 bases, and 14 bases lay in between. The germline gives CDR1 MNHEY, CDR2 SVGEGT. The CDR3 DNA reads TGTGCCAGCAGAAGGACGGAGGTCGAAGAGACCCAGTACTTC. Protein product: CASRRTEVEETQYF.

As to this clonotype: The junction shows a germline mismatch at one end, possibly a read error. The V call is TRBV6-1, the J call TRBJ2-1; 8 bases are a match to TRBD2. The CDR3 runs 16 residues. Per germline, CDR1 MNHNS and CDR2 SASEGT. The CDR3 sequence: CASSETLREGHNEQLF. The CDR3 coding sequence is TGTGCCAGCAGTGAAACTCTTCGGGAGGGGCACAATGAGCAGCTCTTC.

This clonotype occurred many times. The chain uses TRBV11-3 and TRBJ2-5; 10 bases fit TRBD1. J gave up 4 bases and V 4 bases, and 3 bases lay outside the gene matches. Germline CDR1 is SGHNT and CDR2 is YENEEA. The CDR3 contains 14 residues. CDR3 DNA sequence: TGTGCCAGCAGCTACCGGGACAGGGGAGAGACCCAGTACTTC. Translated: CASSYRDRGETQYF.

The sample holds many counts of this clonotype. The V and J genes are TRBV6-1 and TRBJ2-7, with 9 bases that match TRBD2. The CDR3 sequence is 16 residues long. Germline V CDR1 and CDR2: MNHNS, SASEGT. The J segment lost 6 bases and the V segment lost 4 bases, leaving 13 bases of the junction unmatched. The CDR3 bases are TGTGCCAGCAGTGGGGGCTGGACTAGCGTACGTCGCGAGCAGTACTTC. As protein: CASSGGWTSVRREQYF.

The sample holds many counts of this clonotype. The CDR3 coding sequence is TGTGCCAGCCTGAGCGAGCGGGGCGGGGAGCTGTTTTTT. Protein product: CASLSERGGELFF. This sequence joins TRBV2 and TRBJ2-2, with 7 bases that match TRBD2. The CDR3 totals 13 residues. Germline V gene lookup returns CDR1 SNHLY and CDR2 FYNNEI. J was trimmed by 7 bases and V by 8 bases; bases with no gene match: 7. Together with reference TRBV2 and TRBJ2-2, the CDR3 gives the full variable domain: EPEVTQTPSHQVTQMGQEVILRCVPISNHLYFYWYRQILGQKVEFLVSFYNNEISEKSEIFDDQFSVERPDGSNFTLKIRSTKLEDSAMYFCASLSERGGELFFGEGSRLTVL.

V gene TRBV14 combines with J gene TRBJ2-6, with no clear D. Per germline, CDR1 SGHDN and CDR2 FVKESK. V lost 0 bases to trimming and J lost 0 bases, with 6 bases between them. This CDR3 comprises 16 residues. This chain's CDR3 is CASSQDRDSGANVLTF. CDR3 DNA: TGTGCCAGCAGCCAAGATAGAGACTCTGGGGCCAACGTCCTGACTTTC.

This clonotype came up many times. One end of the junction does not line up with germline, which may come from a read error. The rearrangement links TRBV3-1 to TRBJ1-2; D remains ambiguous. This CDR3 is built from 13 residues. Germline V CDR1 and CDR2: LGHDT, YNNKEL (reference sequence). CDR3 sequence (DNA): TGTGCCAGCAGCCGATCCCCCAACTACGGCTACACCTTC. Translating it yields CASSRSPNYGYTF. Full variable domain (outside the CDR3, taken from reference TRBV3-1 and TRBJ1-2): DTAVSQTPKYLVTQMGNDKSIKCEQNLGHDTMYWYKQDSKKFLKIMFSYNNKELIINETVPNRFSPKSPDKAHLNLHINSLELGDSAVYFCASSRSPNYGYTFGSGTRLTVV.